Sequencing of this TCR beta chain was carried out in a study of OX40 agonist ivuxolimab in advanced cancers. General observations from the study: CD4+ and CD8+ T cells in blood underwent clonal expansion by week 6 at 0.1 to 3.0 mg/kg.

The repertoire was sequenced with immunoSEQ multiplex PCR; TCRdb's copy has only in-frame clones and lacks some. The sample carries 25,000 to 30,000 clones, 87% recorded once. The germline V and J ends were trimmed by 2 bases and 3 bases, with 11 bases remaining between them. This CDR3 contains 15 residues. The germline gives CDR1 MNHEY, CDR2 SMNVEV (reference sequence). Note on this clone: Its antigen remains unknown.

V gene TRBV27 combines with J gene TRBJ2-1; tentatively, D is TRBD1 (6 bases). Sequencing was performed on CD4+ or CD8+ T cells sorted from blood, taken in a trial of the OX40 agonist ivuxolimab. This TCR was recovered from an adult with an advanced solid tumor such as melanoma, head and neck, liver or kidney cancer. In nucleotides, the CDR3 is TGTGCCAGCAGTTTAACCACAGGGTTCTACAATGAGCAGTTCTTC. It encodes CASSLTTGFYNEQFF.